This TCR beta chain was sequenced for a study of early T cells in non-severe SARS-CoV-2 infection. Germline assignment: CDR1 DFQATT and CDR2 SNEGSKA (reference sequence). CDR3 length: 15 amino acids. Individual cDNA molecules were tagged with unique molecular identifiers, the study reported. TCRdb called the 5' RACE reads again in MiXCR, with one record for every CDR3 protein. The sample includes 65,000 to 75,000 distinct CDR3 sequences, around 10% of them seen just once. The rearrangement links TRBV20-1 to TRBJ2-1, with 8 nucleotides matching TRBD2. Sequencing was performed on whole blood. The TCR comes from an adult who was a healthcare worker with PCR-confirmed SARS-CoV-2 infection or an uninfected control (not recorded which). Here the CDR3 DNA reads TGCAGCGCCGTAGGGCTAGCGGCGGCGGGGGGTGAGCAGTTCTTC. Translating gives CSAVGLAAAGGEQFF.